The 27 T cell receptor beta chains below all came from one sample that was sequenced in a study of blood T cell repertoires in COVID-19. Using immunoSEQ multiplex PCR, the repertoire was profiled, and TCRdb retains in-frame clones only, with some absent. The sample lists about 230,000 clones, approximately 88% seen once, with roughly 2.3% in the top ten. The sequenced sample was PBMCs or T cells enriched from blood (not recorded which). These receptors all come from a woman in her forties with acute COVID-19.

V is TRBV18 and J is TRBJ2-5, with TRBD1 identical over 10 bases. Germline trimming cut 3 bases from V and 5 bases from J; bases unmatched to any gene: 18. This CDR3 region has 19 residues. From germline, CDR1 is KGHSH and CDR2 LQKENI. The CDR3 DNA follows: TGTGCCAGCTCACCCCAAGTTTCAGCCGGGACAGGGGTTGGTGAGACCCAGTACTTC. Translating gives CASSPQVSAGTGVGETQYF.

This clone has a single count. The V gene is TRBV24-1, the J gene TRBJ2-1, with D possibly TRBD2 on 6 matching bases. The ends were cut back, 4 bases at V and 4 bases at J, with 16 bases in the middle. The CDR3 covers 16 residues. Germline-derived CDR1 and CDR2 are KGHDR and SFDVKD. The CDR3 is CATSDPGSGSYNEQFF. The CDR3 DNA reads TGTGCCACCAGTGACCCGGGGAGCGGGTCTTACAATGAGCAGTTCTTC.

The J gene is TRBJ2-1, the V gene TRBV6-6; tentative D call: TRBD2 (5 bases). The germline V gene encodes CDR1 MNHNY and CDR2 SVGAGI (reference sequence). The CDR3 sequence is 15 residues long. V shed 7 bases and J shed 4 bases, with 17 bases lying between them. The DNA of the CDR3 is TGTGCCAGCATCATAGCGACCCCTTATTACAATGAGCAGTTCTTC. It codes for CASIIATPYYNEQFF.

In its sample, this clone was seen a few times. This chain uses TRBV4-2 with TRBJ1-2, with a possible D match to TRBD1 (5 bases). Germline V gives CDR1 LGHNA, CDR2 YNFKEQ. The CDR3 sequence is 16 residues long. Trimming left V 4 bases short and J 0 bases short, with 15 bases between. The chain's CDR3 is CASSPGGLETNYGYTF. CDR3 in DNA: TGTGCCAGCAGCCCGGGGGGTTTGGAAACTAACTATGGCTACACCTTC.

The chain recombines TRBV5-1 with TRBJ1-4, with TRBD1 matching over 8 bases. The V gene's germline CDR1 is SGHRS and CDR2 YFSETQ. The CDR3 runs to 13 residues. V was pared by 4 bases and J by 7 bases, with 3 bases of the junction left unmatched. The DNA of the CDR3 is TGCGCCAGCAGCAATGGACAGGGTGAAAAACTGTTTTTT. The encoded protein is CASSNGQGEKLFF.

This chain uses TRBV6-2 or TRBV6-3 with TRBJ2-7; tentatively, D is TRBD1 (5 bases). This CDR3 spans 12 amino acids. The ends were cut back, 6 bases at V and 5 bases at J, with 11 bases in the middle. Germline V gene sequence: CDR1 MNHEY, CDR2 SVGEGT. CDR3: CASSRRVHEQYV. CDR3 DNA: TGTGCCAGCAGCCGCAGGGTCCACGAGCAGTACGTC.

The chain joins TRBV3-1 (or the pseudogene TRBV3-2) to TRBJ1-1; D is uncertain. Between the trimmed V and J ends, which lost 3 bases and 0 bases, there was a span of 17 bases. The germline V gene encodes CDR1 LGHDT and CDR2 YNNKEL (reference sequence). This CDR3 has 17 amino acids. As DNA, the CDR3 is TGTGCCAGCAGCCATCGAATAACCGGTTACCTGAACACTGAAGCTTTCTTT. Protein sequence: CASSHRITGYLNTEAFF.

This clone was observed a few times. The chain couples TRBV18 to TRBJ1-5; 7 bases line up with TRBD1. V was pared by 1 base and J by 5 bases, with 8 bases of the junction left unmatched. There are 16 residues in the CDR3. Germline assignment: CDR1 KGHSH and CDR2 LQKENI. The CDR3 is CASSPQGAGGYQPQHF. The CDR3 nucleotides are TGTGCCAGCTCACCACAGGGGGCAGGAGGCTATCAGCCCCAGCATTTT.

V usage is TRBV11-2 and J usage is TRBJ1-6; D not certain. Germline CDR1 and CDR2: SGHAT and FQNNGV. This CDR3 is built from 14 residues. Trimming removed 2 bases from V and 3 bases from J, with 5 bases in between. The chain's CDR3 is CASSLILYNSPLHF. The CDR3 DNA sequence: TGTGCCAGCAGCTTAATCCTCTATAATTCACCCCTCCACTTT.

The V gene is TRBV6-5, the J gene TRBJ2-7; 11 bases match TRBD1. Germline lookup yields CDR1 MNHEY and CDR2 SVGAGI. CDR3 length: 15 amino acids. V lost 6 bases to trimming and J lost 4 bases; unmatched junction nucleotides: 8. The CDR3 loop is CASRTSGTGGYEQYV. CDR3 DNA sequence: TGTGCCAGCAGAACCTCCGGGACAGGGGGGTACGAGCAGTACGTC.

V gene TRBV11-2 combines with J gene TRBJ1-1; maybe TRBD1 (6 bases). V was pared by 1 base and J by 3 bases, with 6 bases between. The CDR3 runs 13 residues. Germline V gene data show CDR1 as SGHAT and CDR2 as FQNNGV. The CDR3 DNA reads TGTGCCAGCAGCTTAGGGACAGACACTGAAGCTTTCTTT. Residues: CASSLGTDTEAFF.

The V call is TRBV11-3, the J call TRBJ2-3, with a possible D match to TRBD2 (5 bases). The V end lost 4 bases, the J end lost 3 bases, and 14 bases lay between the germline ends. Germline CDR1 is SGHNT and CDR2 is YENEEA. The CDR3 covers 15 residues. CDR3 bases: TGTGCCAGCAGCTCAGAAGCGGTCAAGACAGATACGCAGTATTTT. Protein product: CASSSEAVKTDTQYF.

A single count supports this clone. The V call is TRBV11-3, the J call TRBJ2-3, with 8 positions matching TRBD1. Trimming took 4 bases from V and 0 from J; bases not matched to a gene: 9. The CDR3 has 17 residues. Germline lookup yields CDR1 SGHNT and CDR2 YENEEA. The CDR3 is CASSSTPGQASTDTQYF. Written as DNA, the CDR3 is TGTGCCAGCAGCTCCACCCCGGGACAGGCCAGCACAGATACGCAGTATTTT.

This clone was detected a few times. The rearrangement joins TRBV28 to TRBJ1-6; no definite D call. V was pared by 5 bases and J by 5 bases, with 4 bases between. The germline gives CDR1 MDHEN, CDR2 SYDVKM. This CDR3 is 12 amino acids long. The CDR3 DNA reads as TGTGCCAGCAGTGTTAATAATTCACCCCTCCACTTT. Protein product: CASSVNNSPLHF. Using reference TRBV28 and TRBJ1-6 for the parts outside the CDR3, the full variable domain is DVKVTQSSRYLVKRTGEKVFLECVQDMDHENMFWYRQDPGLGLRLIYFSYDVKMKEKGDIPEGYSVSREKKERFSLILESASTNQTSMYLCASSVNNSPLHFGNGTRLTVT.

The rearrangement links TRBV6-1 to TRBJ2-7; a weak D match, TRBD1 (6 bases). V was trimmed by 5 bases and J by 2 bases, leaving 16 bases between them. Per the germline V gene, CDR1 is MNHNS and CDR2 is SASEGT. The CDR3 contains 15 residues. The CDR3 DNA is TGTGCCAGCAGTTCAATGGACGGGACAACCTACGAGCAGTACTTC. Translation: CASSSMDGTTYEQYF.

This rearrangement joins TRBV15 to TRBJ2-3, with 7 positions matching TRBD2. CDR1 is LNHNV and CDR2 is YYDKDF in the germline V gene (reference sequence). The CDR3 contains 15 residues. V lost 0 bases, J lost 3 bases, and 3 bases stayed unmatched. The CDR3 here is CATSRDTSATDTQYF. CDR3 nucleotide sequence: TGTGCCACCAGCAGAGACACTAGCGCGACAGATACGCAGTATTTT.

This rearrangement joins TRBV30 to TRBJ2-5; possible D gene TRBD1, 5 bases. V was pared by 4 bases and J by 3 bases, with 12 bases between. This CDR3 has 13 amino acids. Germline V CDR1 and CDR2: GTSNPN, SVGIG (reference sequence). DNA for the CDR3: TGTGCCTGGATAGGGCAGGGTAAAGAGACCCAGTACTTC. Protein sequence: CAWIGQGKETQYF. The full variable domain, in which reference TRBV30 and TRBJ2-5 provide the parts outside the CDR3, is SQTIHQWPATLVQPVGSPLSLECTVEGTSNPNLYWYRQAAGRGLQLLFYSVGIGQISSEVPQNLSASRPQDRQFILSSKKLLLSDSGFYLCAWIGQGKETQYFGPGTRLLVL.

This clone was observed once. The gene calls are TRBV10-3 and TRBJ2-5; 14 nucleotides agree with TRBD2. With V trimmed by 3 bases and J by 5 bases, 5 bases remained unmatched. The germline V gene encodes CDR1 ENHRY and CDR2 SYGVKD. The CDR3 spans 16 residues. The CDR3 region has the DNA TGTGCCATCAGTGACGGTAGACTAGCGGGAGGGGAGACCCAGTACTTC. Its protein product is CAISDGRLAGGETQYF.

J is TRBJ2-1 and V is TRBV11-3; 12 nucleotides agree with TRBD2. This CDR3 is 16 amino acids long. The germline CDR1 and CDR2 sequences are SGHNT and YENEEA. V was pared by 3 bases and J by 7 bases, with 7 bases of the junction left unmatched. CDR3 loop: CASSLASGRAGNEQFF. The CDR3 bases are TGTGCCAGCAGCTTGGCTAGCGGGAGGGCGGGTAATGAGCAGTTCTTC.

The chain is built from TRBV5-1 and TRBJ1-4, with TRBD1 matching over 7 bases. Trimming at V came to 4 bases and at J to 8 bases, leaving 8 bases not matched to a gene. The CDR3 sequence is 14 residues long. The germline V gene encodes CDR1 SGHRS and CDR2 YFSETQ. The chain's CDR3 is CASSNDRVVEKLFF. CDR3 DNA: TGCGCCAGCAGCAACGACAGGGTTGTGGAAAAACTGTTTTTT. Supplemented by reference TRBV5-1 and TRBJ1-4, the full variable domain reads KAGVTQTPRYLIKTRGQQVTLSCSPISGHRSVSWYQQTPGQGLQFLFEYFSETQRNKGNFPGRFSGRQFSNSRSEMNVSTLELGDSALYLCASSNDRVVEKLFFGSGTQLSVL.

This chain joins TRBV30 and TRBJ2-2, with TRBD1 identical over 7 bases. This CDR3 has 14 amino acids. With V trimmed by 5 bases and J by 1 base, 4 bases remained unmatched. Germline CDR1 and CDR2: GTSNPN and SVGIG (reference sequence). The DNA for the CDR3 is TGTGCCTGGTCCGGGACAGTGAACACCGGGGAGCTGTTTTTT. Translated, it gives CAWSGTVNTGELFF.

The genes are TRBV10-3 and TRBJ2-1; TRBD1 matches at 7 bases. V lost 10 bases and J lost 0; bases outside the gene matches: 6. Per the germline V gene, CDR1 is ENHRY and CDR2 is SYGVKD. The CDR3 contains 14 residues. Written as DNA, the CDR3 is TGTGCCACCCACCGGGACAGCTCCTACAATGAGCAGTTCTTC. Residues: CATHRDSSYNEQFF.

The genes are TRBV5-1 and TRBJ2-2; TRBD1 matches 7 bases. The V gene end was trimmed by 1 base and the J gene end by 0 bases; junction bases not matched to a gene: 3. This CDR3 has 16 amino acids. From germline, CDR1 is SGHRS and CDR2 YFSETQ. This CDR3 reads CASSLSGTANTGELFF. As DNA, the CDR3 is TGCGCCAGCAGCTTGTCCGGGACAGCGAACACCGGGGAGCTGTTTTTT.

The chain combines TRBV29-1 with TRBJ2-1; D not resolved. The V gene's germline CDR1 is SQVTM and CDR2 ANQGSEA. The germline V and J ends were trimmed by 5 bases and 0 bases, with 5 bases remaining between them. CDR3 length: 12 residues. CDR3 nucleotides: TGCAGCGTTAAGAGCTCCTACAATGAGCAGTTCTTC. It specifies CSVKSSYNEQFF.

The chain recombines TRBV6-2 or TRBV6-3 with TRBJ2-1; 11 positions agree with TRBD2. The CDR3 contains 17 residues. Germline assignment: CDR1 MNHEY and CDR2 SVGEGT. The V segment lost 4 bases and the J segment 3 bases; nucleotides outside the gene matches: 8. As DNA, the CDR3 is TGTGCCAGCAGTTCCTCCGGTGGGACTAGCGGCTACAATGAGCAGTTCTTC. The encoded protein is CASSSSGGTSGYNEQFF.

The chain recombines TRBV5-1 with TRBJ2-7; D possibly corresponds to TRBD2 (6 bases). The CDR3 sequence is 18 residues long. Germline values: CDR1 SGHRS, CDR2 YFSETQ. Between the trimmed V and J ends, which lost 0 bases and 1 base, there was a span of 20 bases. The CDR3 sequence is CASSLAPSREVVSYEQYF. DNA of the CDR3: TGCGCCAGCAGCTTGGCCCCCAGTAGGGAGGTAGTTTCCTACGAGCAGTACTTC.

The CDR3 protein is CASSLRRSSYNEQFF. CDR3 in DNA: TGTGCCAGCAGCTTACGGAGGAGCTCCTACAATGAGCAGTTCTTC. V gene TRBV11-3 combines with J gene TRBJ2-1; TRBD2 might be the D (5 bases). The CDR3 has 15 residues. V lost 2 bases and J lost 0, with 8 bases in between. Germline lookup yields CDR1 SGHNT and CDR2 YENEEA.